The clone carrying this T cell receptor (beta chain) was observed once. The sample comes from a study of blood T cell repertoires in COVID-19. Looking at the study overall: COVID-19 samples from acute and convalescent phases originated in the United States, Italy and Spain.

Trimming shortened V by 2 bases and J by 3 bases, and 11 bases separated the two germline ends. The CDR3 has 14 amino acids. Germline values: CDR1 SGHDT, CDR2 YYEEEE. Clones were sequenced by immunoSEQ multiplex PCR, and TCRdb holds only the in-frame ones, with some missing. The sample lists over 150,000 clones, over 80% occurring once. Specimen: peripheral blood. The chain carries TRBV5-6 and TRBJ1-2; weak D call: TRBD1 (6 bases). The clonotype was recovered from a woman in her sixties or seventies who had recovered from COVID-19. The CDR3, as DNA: TGTGCCAGCAGCTTAGGGGGGGCCGACTATGGCTACACCTTC. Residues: CASSLGGADYGYTF.